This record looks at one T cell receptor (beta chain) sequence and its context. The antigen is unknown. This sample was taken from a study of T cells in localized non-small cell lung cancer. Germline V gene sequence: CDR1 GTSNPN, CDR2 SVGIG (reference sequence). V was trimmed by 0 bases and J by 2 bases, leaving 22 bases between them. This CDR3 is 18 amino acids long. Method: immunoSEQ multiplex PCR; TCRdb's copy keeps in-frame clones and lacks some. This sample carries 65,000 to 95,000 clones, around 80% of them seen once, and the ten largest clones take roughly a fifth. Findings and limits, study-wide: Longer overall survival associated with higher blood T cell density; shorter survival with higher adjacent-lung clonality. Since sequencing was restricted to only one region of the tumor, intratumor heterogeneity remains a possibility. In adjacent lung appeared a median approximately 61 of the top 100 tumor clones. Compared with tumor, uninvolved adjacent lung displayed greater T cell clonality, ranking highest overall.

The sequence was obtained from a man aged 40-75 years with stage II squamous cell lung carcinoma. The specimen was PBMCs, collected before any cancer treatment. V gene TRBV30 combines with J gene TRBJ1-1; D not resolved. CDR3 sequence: CAWSVGLIFDTPNTEAFF. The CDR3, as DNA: TGTGCCTGGAGTGTAGGGCTTATTTTTGATACCCCCAACACTGAAGCTTTCTTT.